These 26 T cell receptor beta chains originate from one sample sequenced in a study of control samples from healthy donors and cancer patients. Using immunoSEQ multiplex PCR, the repertoire was profiled, and TCRdb retains in-frame clones only, with some absent. In the table there are 100,000 to 150,000 clones, less than 95% of which are singletons. The sequencing input was blood. These receptors originate from a man between 18 and 35 years old in good health.

Comment on this clone: Other DNA sequences from this sample encode an identical CDR3 as well. This chain joins TRBV5-1 and TRBJ1-1; D unclear. The CDR3 covers 14 residues. V lost 2 bases and J 0 bases, leaving 8 bases between the germline ends. The V gene's germline CDR1 is SGHRS and CDR2 YFSETQ. CDR3 nucleotide sequence: TGCGCCAGCAGCTTCGGCGGGATGAACACTGAAGCTTTCTTT. Translated: CASSFGGMNTEAFF.

The chain employs TRBV4-1 and TRBJ1-3; D might be TRBD1 (5 bases). The CDR3 spans 15 residues. Trimming cost V 4 bases and J 0 bases, with 10 bases left between them. Germline CDR1 reads MGHRA; CDR2 reads YSYEKL. DNA for the CDR3: TGCGCCAGCAGCCCTACAGGCTTCTCTGGAAACACCATATATTTT. It translates to CASSPTGFSGNTIYF.

The chain joins TRBV5-4 to TRBJ1-4; 10 nucleotides agree with TRBD1. There are 15 residues in the CDR3. Germline lookup yields CDR1 SGHNT and CDR2 YYREEE (reference sequence). With 4 bases clipped from V and 6 bases from J, the junction kept 6 bases outside the gene matches. The chain's CDR3 is CASSPTGTGDEKLFF. The CDR3, as DNA: TGTGCCAGCAGCCCGACCGGGACAGGGGATGAAAAACTGTTTTTT. Full variable domain (rest looked up from reference TRBV5-4 and TRBJ1-4): ETGVTQSPTHLIKTRGQQVTLRCSSQSGHNTVSWYQQALGQGPQFIFQYYREEENGRGNFPPRFSGLQFPNYSSELNVNALELDDSALYLCASSPTGTGDEKLFFGSGTQLSVL.

The rearrangement links TRBV6-5 to TRBJ2-2; 8 positions match TRBD2. The V gene's germline CDR1 is MNHEY and CDR2 SVGAGI. J lost 3 bases, V lost 8 bases, and 5 bases had no gene match. CDR3 length equals 14 residues. The CDR3 DNA is TGTGCCAGCCGGGAGGGGAGGGACACCGGGGAGCTGTTTTTT. This gives the protein CASREGRDTGELFF.

The chain carries TRBV4-2 and TRBJ1-5; possible D gene TRBD1, 6 bases. This CDR3 has 16 residues. Trimming removed 0 bases from V and 5 bases from J, with 14 bases in between. In germline, CDR1 is LGHNA, CDR2 YNFKEQ. CDR3 region: CASSQDYWDTYQPQHF. DNA of the CDR3: TGTGCCAGCAGCCAAGATTACTGGGACACATATCAGCCCCAGCATTTT.

This clone was recorded once. This specimen includes other DNA sequences encoding the same CDR3. The chain couples TRBV4-2 to TRBJ1-2; D call uncertain. Trimming pared 1 base from V and 3 bases from J, leaving 9 bases between. The germline gives CDR1 LGHNA, CDR2 YNFKEQ. This CDR3 comprises 14 residues. The CDR3 coding sequence is TGTGCCAGCAGCCAAGTAGCGTCTGACTATGGCTACACCTTC. It translates to CASSQVASDYGYTF.

This chain links TRBV4-1 with TRBJ1-1; D is unresolved. In germline, CDR1 is MGHRA, CDR2 YSYEKL. Trimming stripped 4 bases from V and 4 bases from J, with 13 bases between. CDR3 length equals 14 residues. The CDR3 region is CASSPQPEVTEAFF. The CDR3 DNA is TGCGCCAGCAGCCCCCAGCCGGAGGTCACTGAAGCTTTCTTT.

The rearrangement uses TRBV6-2 or TRBV6-3 and TRBJ2-7, with 8 bases fitting TRBD1. The CDR3 contains 13 residues. Germline assignment: CDR1 MNHEY and CDR2 SVGEGT. J gave up 9 bases and V 4 bases, and 8 bases lay outside the gene matches. CDR3 residues: CASSLDRARGQYF. The DNA for the CDR3 is TGTGCCAGCAGTTTGGACAGGGCGAGGGGGCAGTACTTC.

The genes are TRBV29-1 and TRBJ2-5; D possibly corresponds to TRBD1 (6 bases). The germline V and J ends were trimmed by 5 bases and 1 base, with 11 bases remaining between them. Germline CDR1 is SQVTM and CDR2 is ANQGSEA. The CDR3 has 13 amino acids. Here the CDR3 DNA reads TGCAGCGTTATCGACAGGACCCAAGAGACCCAGTACTTC. It yields the protein CSVIDRTQETQYF.

This chain links TRBV10-3 with TRBJ1-5; no reliable D call. Germline V gene lookup returns CDR1 ENHRY and CDR2 SYGVKD. The length of the CDR3 is 13 residues. The V and J ends lost 3 bases and 5 bases respectively, with 8 bases between them. Here the CDR3 reads CAISEVLDQPQHF. The DNA of the CDR3 is TGTGCCATCAGTGAAGTCTTGGATCAGCCCCAGCATTTT.

The chain carries TRBV6-1 and TRBJ1-1; D is perhaps TRBD1 (6 bases). Trimming pared 2 bases from V and 0 bases from J, leaving 10 bases between. The CDR3 runs 15 residues. Germline CDR1 reads MNHNS; CDR2 reads SASEGT. CDR3 nucleotides: TGTGCCAGCAGTGAATCAGGGGTCATGAACACTGAAGCTTTCTTT. Protein sequence: CASSESGVMNTEAFF.

V is TRBV27 and J is TRBJ2-6; D uncertain. This CDR3 is 15 amino acids long. V lost 5 bases to trimming and J lost 0 bases, with 8 bases between them. Germline V gene sequence: CDR1 MNHEY, CDR2 SMNVEV (reference sequence). CDR3 sequence reads: CASSDLGSGANVLTF. CDR3 DNA: TGTGCCAGCAGTGACCTCGGCTCTGGGGCCAACGTCCTGACTTTC.

The chain recombines TRBV19 with TRBJ1-2; tentatively, D is TRBD1 (5 bases). The V end was cut by 1 base, the J end by 0 bases, with 9 bases between. This CDR3 is built from 15 residues. The germline gives CDR1 LNHDA, CDR2 SQIVND (reference sequence). The CDR3 is CASSIAGKANYGYTF. The CDR3 DNA sequence: TGTGCCAGTAGTATAGCAGGGAAAGCTAACTATGGCTACACCTTC.

J is TRBJ1-1 and V is TRBV19, with a possible D match to TRBD1 (5 bases). Germline CDR1 reads LNHDA; CDR2 reads SQIVND (reference sequence). V lost 6 bases and J lost 2, with 22 bases in between. There are 17 residues in the CDR3. For the CDR3, the DNA is TGTGCCAGTAGACGGGGCGAATTCCTAACCGGTAACACTGAAGCTTTCTTT. Protein: CASRRGEFLTGNTEAFF.

The chain employs TRBV29-1 and TRBJ2-3; TRBD1 matches 10 bases. V lost 4 bases to trimming and J lost 6 bases; unmatched junction nucleotides: 7. The CDR3 has 14 amino acids. Germline CDR1 and CDR2: SQVTM and ANQGSEA. The CDR3 region has the DNA TGCAGCGTTGTAGGACAGGGGGGGTGGGATACGCAGTATTTT. It codes for CSVVGQGGWDTQYF.

This chain connects TRBV6-6 to TRBJ2-5; 7 nucleotides align to TRBD2. Germline CDR1 MNHNY, CDR2 SVGAGI (reference sequence). The CDR3 length is 14 residues. V shed 8 bases, J shed 0 bases, and the junction held 6 bases outside the gene matches. CDR3 sequence reads: CASGEGRYQETQYF. The CDR3 bases are TGTGCCAGCGGGGAGGGGCGTTACCAAGAGACCCAGTACTTC.

The rearrangement uses TRBV9 and TRBJ1-5; no firm D call. V was trimmed by 0 bases and J by 7 bases, leaving 14 bases between them. In germline, CDR1 is SGDLS, CDR2 YYNGEE. CDR3 length equals 15 residues. As DNA, the CDR3 is TGTGCCAGCAGCGTAGGGGGAGATGCTGGCCAGCCCCAGCATTTT. This sequence encodes CASSVGGDAGQPQHF.

J is TRBJ2-7 and V is TRBV4-1; D ambiguous. This CDR3 is built from 14 residues. CDR1 and CDR2 from the germline V gene are MGHRA and YSYEKL. With 1 base removed from V and 1 base from J, the gap between germline ends came to 8 bases. This CDR3 reads CASSQGELSYEQYF. The CDR3 DNA reads TGCGCCAGCAGCCAAGGGGAACTATCCTACGAGCAGTACTTC.

This chain uses TRBV6-5 with TRBJ2-2; 10 nucleotides match TRBD1. Trimming cost V 6 bases and J 6 bases; bases outside gene matches: 7. The CDR3 has 15 amino acids. Per germline, CDR1 MNHEY and CDR2 SVGAGI. DNA for the CDR3: TGTGCCAGCAGAACCGGGACAGGGGACGCCGGGGAGCTGTTTTTT. Residues: CASRTGTGDAGELFF.

J is TRBJ2-1 and V is TRBV12-3 or TRBV12-4; no clear D gene. Trimming pared 5 bases from V and 4 bases from J, leaving 9 bases between. The length of the CDR3 is 13 residues. The CDR3: CASSTIEYNEQFF. DNA of the CDR3: TGTGCCAGCAGTACCATCGAATACAATGAGCAGTTCTTC.

The chain has TRBV6-5 and TRBJ1-4; no definite D call. V was shortened by 5 bases and J by 0 bases, with 4 bases between the two germline ends. Germline V CDR1 and CDR2: MNHEY, SVGAGI. The CDR3 covers 13 residues. CDR3 sequence reads: CASSITTNEKLFF. CDR3 coding DNA: TGTGCCAGCAGTATAACAACTAATGAAAAACTGTTTTTT.

This chain joins TRBV9 and TRBJ1-1, with D uncertain. V lost 4 bases, J lost 1 base, and 11 bases lay in between. The CDR3 covers 14 residues. Germline CDR1 and CDR2: SGDLS and YYNGEE. The CDR3 loop is CASSPKTSNTEAFF. The CDR3, as DNA: TGTGCCAGCAGCCCAAAAACATCGAACACTGAAGCTTTCTTT.

The table lists this clone with a count of one. The chain employs TRBV19 and TRBJ2-1; possibly TRBD2 for D (5 bases). This CDR3 region has 15 residues. V was trimmed by 4 bases and J by 0 bases, leaving 10 bases between them. CDR1 LNHDA and CDR2 SQIVND come from the germline V gene (reference sequence). The CDR3 is CASSRTPSSYNEQFF. CDR3 sequence (DNA): TGTGCCAGTAGTAGGACTCCCAGCTCCTACAATGAGCAGTTCTTC.

The sample holds one count of this clone. CDR3 nucleotides: TGTGCCAGCAGCGTAGGCGGGACAGCAGGCTACACCTTC. Residues: CASSVGGTAGYTF. The rearrangement links TRBV9 to TRBJ1-2; 7 positions match TRBD1. V lost 0 bases and J lost 8; bases outside the gene matches: 4. This CDR3 is built from 13 residues. The V gene's germline CDR1 is SGDLS and CDR2 YYNGEE. Variable domain in full (rest from reference TRBV9 and TRBJ1-2): DSGVTQTPKHLITATGQRVTLRCSPRSGDLSVYWYQQSLDQGLQFLIQYYNGEERAKGNILERFSAQQFPDLHSELNLSSLELGDSALYFCASSVGGTAGYTFGSGTRLTVV.

The chain uses TRBV5-1 and TRBJ2-7; possibly TRBD2 for D (6 bases). V lost 0 bases and J lost 2, with 18 bases in between. The CDR3 runs 17 residues. The germline V gene encodes CDR1 SGHRS and CDR2 YFSETQ. CDR3 nucleotides: TGCGCCAGCAGCTTGGCCGACACGGGGGAGCCGACCTACGAGCAGTACTTC. Protein: CASSLADTGEPTYEQYF.

The rearrangement uses TRBV12-3 or TRBV12-4 and TRBJ1-2, with D possibly matching TRBD1 (6 bases). V shed 1 base and J shed 3 bases, with 6 bases lying between them. The CDR3 sequence is 13 residues long. The CDR3 sequence is CASSLGQDYGYTF. Written as DNA, the CDR3 is TGTGCCAGCAGTTTAGGACAGGACTATGGCTACACCTTC.